This T cell receptor (beta chain) came from a study of blood T cell repertoires in COVID-19. As for the study in general: COVID-19 samples collected from the United States, Italy and Spain covered acute and convalescent phases. Sources were T cells, B-cell-depleted T cells, or PBMCs; the material itself was cDNA or gDNA.

Trimming removed 4 bases from V and 8 bases from J, with 17 bases in between. Germline V CDR1 and CDR2: SGHAT, FQDESV (reference sequence). The CDR3 contains 14 residues. Under the authors' procedure: Estimates of nucleated cell counts were drawn from the amplification of reference gene primers. The protocol was immunoSEQ multiplex PCR, while the TCRdb copy is restricted to in-frame clones and leaves out a portion. V and J calls and clone size are given by that table; D and trimming were obtained from the DNA. Of about 84,000 clones in the sample, 76% were seen once. Specimen: peripheral blood. This sequence joins TRBV11-1 and TRBJ1-2, with unresolved D. This sequence originates from an older man with acute or convalescent COVID-19. CDR3 DNA: TGTGCCAGCAGCTGGGATCTGGGGAGACGGGGCTACACCTTC. Its translation is CASSWDLGRRGYTF.